This is a list of T cell receptor beta chains from one sample in a study of cytomegalovirus exposure and HLA in healthy donors. TCRdb's table, derived via immunoSEQ multiplex PCR, lists solely in-frame clones and lacks some. The sample table sets out under 40,000 clones. Material: PBMCs. These receptors all come from a female donor in good health and CMV-seronegative. Both conserved end residues are trimmed from each CDR3.

v_call	j_call	cdr3_aa
TRBV18	TRBJ2-1	ASSQGYRGNEQF
TRBV7-9	TRBJ1-5	ASSFVEDQPQH
TRBV7-6	TRBJ2-3	ASRTGRTDTQY
TRBV7-3	TRBJ1-2	ASSLYGPGQTYGYT
TRBV6-5	TRBJ1-2	ASTGQGRGYT
TRBV6-5	TRBJ2-7	ASSYPVYEQY
TRBV6-5	TRBJ2-7	ASSVRDRGAYEQY
TRBV25-1	TRBJ2-1	ASSDARGQF
TRBV6-5	TRBJ2-7	ASRKGTAVTYEQY
TRBV6-5	TRBJ1-1	ASSYTLNTEAF
TRBV6-1	TRBJ1-5	ASMQGYYSNQPQH
TRBV20-1	TRBJ1-2	RPGKSEGYT
TRBV9	TRBJ1-1	ASSPDFNPRGAF
TRBV19	TRBJ1-5	ASSIAGGWGNQPQH
TRBV7-3	TRBJ1-3	ASSPDARGAGNTIY
TRBV6-4	TRBJ2-6	ASKVRGSGANVLT
TRBV6-4	TRBJ2-2	ASSEAGGSGELF
TRBV10-3	TRBJ1-2	AISGRQGVDYGYT
TRBV27	TRBJ2-7	ASSFRSSYEQY
TRBV10-1	TRBJ1-1	ASSESTRDTEAF
TRBV6-1	TRBJ1-2	ASSDHRTNYGYT
TRBV29-1	TRBJ1-2	SGRGEGGYGYT
TRBV11-3	TRBJ2-3	ASLGRVADTQY
TRBV9	TRBJ1-4	ASSVDTGGVNEKLF
TRBV2	TRBJ1-5	ASRKEGNQPQH
TRBV4-1	TRBJ2-7	ASSQETLDDEQY
TRBV18	TRBJ1-5	ASSPGQGRQPQH
TRBV18	TRBJ2-1	ASSPYGLAVYEQF
TRBV9	TRBJ1-2	ASSVERDIHGYT
TRBV4-2	TRBJ1-6	ASSQDRARNSPLH
TRBV6-5	TRBJ2-5	ASSYWERGHRETQY
TRBV9	TRBJ1-6	ASSVARGGSPLH
TRBV4-2	TRBJ1-5	ASSQDRAGDRNQPQH
TRBV18	TRBJ2-7	ASSLTGLAGGYEQY
TRBV4-2	TRBJ2-1	ASSQSSGGGYNEQF
TRBV19	TRBJ1-2	ASSMGSKGYT